This is a list of T cell receptor beta chains from one sample in a study of T cell clones after liver transplantation. The protocol was immunoSEQ multiplex PCR, while the TCRdb copy is restricted to in-frame clones and leaves out a portion. Of approximately 68,000 clones listed, approximately 80% are singletons. Sequencing was performed on CD4+ T cells from blood, taken before liver transplant. The receptors were sampled from a human donor who received a liver transplant. Both conserved end residues are part of each CDR3. D genes are given only for firm matches. Part of the rows lack a size; the others show once, few, many or a class for expanded clones.

j_call v_call d_call clone_size cdr3_aa cdr3_nt
TRBJ2-2 TRBV7-8 TRBD2 few CASSLGRTSGRSAGELFF TGTGCCAGCAGCTTAGGCCGGACTAGCGGGAGGTCGGCCGGGGAGCTGTTTTTT
TRBJ2-7 TRBV4-2 . few CASSNSGPGDREQYF TGTGCCAGCAGCAACTCAGGGCCAGGGGATCGCGAGCAGTACTTC
TRBJ2-5 TRBV5-4 . . CASSVGPEETQYF TGTGCCAGCAGCGTGGGACCGGAAGAGACCCAGTACTTC
TRBJ2-6 TRBV5-1 TRBD1 . CASSSFSGTGGTGANVLTF TGCGCCAGCAGCTCTTTTTCCGGGACAGGGGGAACTGGGGCCAACGTCCTGACTTTC
TRBJ1-3 TRBV28 . once CASSPWGMGGNTIYF TGTGCCAGCAGTCCCTGGGGAATGGGTGGAAACACCATATATTTT
TRBJ1-2 TRBV11-2 . few CASSLDSAGARLFYYGYTF TGTGCCAGCAGCTTAGATTCGGCAGGGGCGCGCCTTTTTTACTATGGCTACACCTTC
TRBJ2-5 TRBV4-2 TRBD2 . CASSQEASGRAGETQYF TGTGCCAGCAGCCAAGAGGCTAGCGGGAGGGCCGGGGAGACCCAGTACTTC
TRBJ2-5 TRBV5-1 . . CASSSRPNPRETQYF TGCGCCAGCAGCTCACGTCCGAATCCCAGGGAGACCCAGTACTTC
TRBJ1-2 TRBV5-6 TRBD1 . CASSFGTVTYGYTF TGTGCCAGCAGCTTTGGGACAGTTACTTATGGCTACACCTTC
TRBJ1-4 TRBV2 . . CASSEYRASEKLFF TGTGCCAGCAGTGAATACAGGGCGTCTGAAAAACTGTTTTTT
TRBJ2-5 TRBV5-6 . . CASSRAGSLRETQYF TGTGCCAGCAGCCGGGCAGGGAGCCTTCGGGAGACCCAGTACTTC
TRBJ2-5 TRBV5-1 . once CASSLGSSGETQYF TGCGCCAGCAGCTTGGGGTCCTCGGGGGAGACCCAGTACTTC
TRBJ1-4 TRBV28 TRBD1 . CASSPTDRTGWDEKLFF TGTGCCAGCAGTCCTACCGACCGGACAGGGTGGGATGAAAAACTGTTTTTT
TRBJ2-2 TRBV5-4 . . CASSYVLVDTGELFF TGTGCCAGCAGCTACGTCTTGGTGGACACCGGGGAGCTGTTTTTT
TRBJ2-7 TRBV5-4 TRBD2 . CASSQGLAGYYEQYF TGTGCCAGCAGTCAAGGACTAGCGGGATACTACGAGCAGTACTTC
TRBJ1-2 TRBV6-1 . . CASRIRQNYGYTF TGTGCCAGCAGGATAAGACAGAACTATGGCTACACCTTC
TRBJ2-2 TRBV18 . . CASSGRGSNTGELFF TGTGCCAGCTCGGGGAGAGGGTCGAACACCGGGGAGCTGTTTTTT
TRBJ1-1 TRBV28 . few CASSPSIGLGTLYDTEAFF TGTGCCAGCAGTCCATCAATTGGACTAGGAACCCTATACGACACTGAAGCTTTCTTT
TRBJ2-7 TRBV28 . . CASSPGTYEQYF TGTGCCAGCAGTCCGGGAACTTACGAGCAGTACTTC
TRBJ2-1 TRBV12-5 TRBD1 . CASGLGQGFGEQFF TGTGCTAGTGGTTTGGGACAGGGTTTCGGTGAGCAGTTCTTC
TRBJ2-3 TRBV4-2 TRBD2 . CASRRTSGSSTDTQYF TGTGCCAGCAGACGGACTAGCGGCTCTAGCACAGATACGCAGTATTTT
TRBJ1-5 TRBV28 TRBD1 . CASSPGQGGNQPQHF TGTGCCAGCAGCCCGGGACAGGGAGGCAATCAGCCCCAGCATTTT
TRBJ2-7 TRBV28 . . CASRGGPREQYF TGTGCCAGCAGGGGGGGGCCGAGGGAGCAGTACTTC
TRBJ1-1 TRBV5-6 . . CASSPLIGGMNTEAFF TGTGCCAGCAGCCCCTTAATTGGGGGGATGAACACTGAAGCTTTCTTT
TRBJ2-3 TRBV9 . . CASSPSSGGDTQYF TGTGCCAGCAGCCCTTCCTCCGGGGGAGATACGCAGTATTTT
TRBJ2-7 TRBV25-1 . . CASSPAQGTYEQYF TGTGCCAGCAGCCCCGCCCAGGGGACCTACGAGCAGTACTTC
TRBJ2-5 TRBV6-6 TRBD2 once CASGTSGGETQYF TGTGCCAGCGGGACTAGCGGGGGGGAGACCCAGTACTTC
TRBJ2-3 TRBV11-2 TRBD2 . CASSAGSGRGDTQYF TGTGCCAGCAGCGCTGGTAGCGGGAGGGGAGATACGCAGTATTTT
TRBJ1-5 TRBV11-2 . . CASSSQGSSNQPQHF TGTGCCAGCAGCTCTCAGGGTTCTAGCAATCAGCCCCAGCATTTT
TRBJ2-1 TRBV6-5 . . CASSYMDSYNEQFF TGTGCCAGCAGTTACATGGACAGCTACAATGAGCAGTTCTTC
TRBJ2-3 TRBV7-9 TRBD2 once CASSLGLAGTDTQYF TGTGCCAGCAGCTTAGGCCTAGCGGGCACAGATACGCAGTATTTT
TRBJ1-1 TRBV6-6 TRBD1 once CASSNTGGPRTEAFF TGTGCCAGCAGTAACACAGGGGGCCCACGGACTGAAGCTTTCTTT